These T cell receptor beta chains were read from a single sample in a study of T cell repertoires in cytomegalovirus infection. Via MiXCR, TCRdb re-called the reads, giving one row per CDR3 protein. The sample records approximately 500,000 distinct CDR3 sequences, around 11% being singletons. Sequenced sample: PBMCs. The receptors come from a human donor in good health (CMV status not recorded). Some clones in this sample may be carry-over from other donors' samples. CDR3s include the opening cysteine and the closing phenylalanine or tryptophan.

V gene,J gene,CDR3 protein
TRBV6-5,TRBJ2-1,CASSSLRGYRGNEQFF
TRBV6-2/TRBV6-3,TRBJ1-1,CASIRTGGGGTEAFF
TRBV28,TRBJ2-6,CASSSPGTLLISGANVLTF
TRBV18,TRBJ1-5,CASSLPSQPQHF
TRBV24-1,TRBJ2-1,CATSENIQGPSYNEQFF
TRBV7-4,TRBJ2-7,CASSPRGASYEQYF
TRBV6-1,TRBJ2-7,CASSVTGTDYEQYF
TRBV4-1,TRBJ2-4,CASSQVEVAKNIQYF
TRBV7-3,TRBJ2-2,CASGASSWSGELFF
TRBV28,TRBJ1-1,CASTSIWGTTEAFF
TRBV7-3,TRBJ2-3,CASSLVASGGRAYF
TRBV7-3,TRBJ2-7,CASSPGVGQQYF
TRBV4-2,TRBJ1-3,CASSQRGQGFGNTIYF
TRBV2,TRBJ2-2,CASSVKENTGELFF
TRBV12-3/TRBV12-4,TRBJ2-5,CASSSRLRQETQYF
TRBV13,TRBJ2-7,CASSLSEGDEQYF
TRBV9,TRBJ2-1,CASSVVSGGTYNEQFF
TRBV4-2,TRBJ2-5,CASSQVARGETQYF
TRBV20-1,TRBJ1-5,CSARQGDQPQHF
TRBV11-3,TRBJ2-5,CASSQGLAETQYF
TRBV7-9,TRBJ1-5,CASSPQGIHQPQHF
TRBV7-2,TRBJ2-1,CASSLAVLAGYNEQFF
TRBV5-1,TRBJ2-5,CASRRTGMETQYF
TRBV7-2,TRBJ2-7,CASSPQRYEQYF
TRBV7-9,TRBJ2-2,CASSFLGPTGELFF
TRBV6-5,TRBJ1-1,CASRRDRGLVNTEAFF
TRBV6-1,TRBJ1-4,CASSPGTGEKLFF
TRBV5-8,TRBJ1-3,CASSPAGAARAYF
TRBV12-3/TRBV12-4,TRBJ2-1,CASSPSGRADEQFF
TRBV11-2,TRBJ2-3,CASSSTRGASTDTQYF
TRBV20-1,TRBJ2-1,CSARTGTGLVNEQFF
TRBV11-2,TRBJ2-1,CASRLTSGTYNEQFF
TRBV28,TRBJ2-2,CASSFLGGAGGELFF
TRBV7-9,TRBJ1-4,CASSADREGEKLFF
TRBV10-3,TRBJ2-5,CAISWTSGGQETQYF
TRBV7-3,TRBJ1-6,CASSLKDRSRSYNSPLHF
TRBV7-8,TRBJ2-3,CASSLDAVAGGRTDTQYF
TRBV19,TRBJ2-6,CASSMGVSGANVLTF
TRBV28,TRBJ2-7,CASYDSPYEQYF
TRBV28,TRBJ1-2,CASPPLLPGLENYGYTF